This T cell receptor (beta chain) was recovered during a study of T-cell reconstitution after alpha-beta-depleted transplantation in children. General study points: Hyperexpanded clones declined; after one year, newly produced T cells mostly supplied diversity. The study reportedly traced alpha-beta T cells about two months after transplant to several hundred expanded graft clones. Surviving recipient T cells and intrathymic progenitors accounted for some patients' high TCRbeta diversity at day 60.

With respect to this clonotype: What it binds is unknown.

A TCRbeta library incorporating unique molecular identifiers was prepared. Each CDR3 protein is one row after TCRdb ran MiXCR on the PCR reads. The sample contains about 58,000 distinct CDR3 sequences, 44% of which appear only once. Germline CDR1 and CDR2: MNHEY and SMNVEV (reference sequence). J gave up 1 base and V 1 base, and 9 bases lay outside the gene matches. The CDR3 is 18 residues long. The specimen was PBMCs, mostly from graft donor cells, collected 360 days after TCRalphabeta/CD19-depleted stem cell transplant. This TCR derives from a male patient aged 10 to 17 who had a stem cell transplant for acute lymphoblastic leukemia, so the T cells may come from the graft donor. V gene TRBV27 combines with J gene TRBJ2-2, with TRBD2 matching 7 bases. CDR3 in amino acids: CASSLLGQASGNTGELFF. CDR3 bases: TGTGCCAGCAGTTTATTAGGGCAAGCTAGCGGGAACACCGGGGAGCTGTTTTTT.